The following is a T cell receptor (beta chain) sequence with its context. The authors sequenced patients whose flow cytometry had shown CD8+CD57+ cell expansion. Every patient had severe acquired aplastic anemia. Prior therapy had not been administered to any patient at the time of blood sampling. Genomic DNA, serving as template, underwent TCR beta VDJ and CDR3 profiling. TCRdb analysed the reads with MiXCR anew, one entry per CDR3 protein. The table has roughly 98,000 distinct CDR3 sequences, roughly two thirds seen once. The trim removed 6 bases at V and 6 bases at J, leaving 7 bases unmatched. The CDR3 runs to 12 residues. Germline V gives CDR1 SQVTM, CDR2 ANQGSEA. The sample comes from a study of CD8+CD57+ T cells in acquired aplastic anemia. Study at large: Sorted CD4+ and CD8+ cells gave a mean 3.2 ug DNA, range about 0.17 to 27.4 ug.

The sequence derives from a human donor with aplastic anemia. Sequencing input: sorted CD4+, CD8+, or CD8+CD57+ T cells (not recorded which) from PBMCs. The rearrangement links TRBV29-1 to TRBJ1-2; 7 nucleotides agree with TRBD1. As DNA, the CDR3 is TGCAGCGTACAGGGAGGGGGCGATGGCTACACCTTC. It translates to CSVQGGGDGYTF.